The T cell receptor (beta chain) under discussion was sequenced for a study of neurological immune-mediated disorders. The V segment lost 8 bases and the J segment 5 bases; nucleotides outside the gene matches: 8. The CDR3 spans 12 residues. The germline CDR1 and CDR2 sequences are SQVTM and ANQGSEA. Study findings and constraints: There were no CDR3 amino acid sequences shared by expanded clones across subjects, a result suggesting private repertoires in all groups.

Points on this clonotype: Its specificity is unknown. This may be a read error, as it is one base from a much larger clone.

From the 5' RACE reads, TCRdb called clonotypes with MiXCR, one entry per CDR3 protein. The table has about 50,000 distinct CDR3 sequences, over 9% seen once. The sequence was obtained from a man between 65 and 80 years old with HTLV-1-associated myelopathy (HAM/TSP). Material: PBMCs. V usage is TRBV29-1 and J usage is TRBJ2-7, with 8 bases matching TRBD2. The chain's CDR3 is CSTSGSIDEQYF. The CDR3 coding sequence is TGCAGCACAAGCGGGAGTATCGACGAGCAGTACTTC.